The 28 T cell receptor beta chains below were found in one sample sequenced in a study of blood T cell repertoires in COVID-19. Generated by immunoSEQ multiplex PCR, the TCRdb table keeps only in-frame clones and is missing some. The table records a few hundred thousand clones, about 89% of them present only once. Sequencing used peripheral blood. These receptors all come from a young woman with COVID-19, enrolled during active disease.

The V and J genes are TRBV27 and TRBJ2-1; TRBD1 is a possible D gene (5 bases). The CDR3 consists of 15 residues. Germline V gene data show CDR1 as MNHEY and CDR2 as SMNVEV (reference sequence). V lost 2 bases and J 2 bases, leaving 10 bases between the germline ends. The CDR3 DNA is TGTGCCAGCAGTTTACAGGGTGACCCCTACAATGAGCAGTTCTTC. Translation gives CASSLQGDPYNEQFF.

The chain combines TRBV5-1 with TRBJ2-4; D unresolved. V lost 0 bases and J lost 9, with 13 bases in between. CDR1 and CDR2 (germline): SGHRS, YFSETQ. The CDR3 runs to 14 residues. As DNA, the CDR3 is TGCGCCAGCAGCTTGGACATCACCCCAGGCATTCAGTACTTC. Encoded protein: CASSLDITPGIQYF.

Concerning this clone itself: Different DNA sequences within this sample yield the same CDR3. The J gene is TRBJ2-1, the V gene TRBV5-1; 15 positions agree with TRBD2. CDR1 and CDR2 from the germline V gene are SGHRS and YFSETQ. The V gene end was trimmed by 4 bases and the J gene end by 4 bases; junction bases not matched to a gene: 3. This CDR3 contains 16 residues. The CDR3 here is CASSLGLAGGYNEQFF. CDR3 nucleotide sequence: TGCGCCAGCAGCCTTGGACTAGCGGGAGGGTACAATGAGCAGTTCTTC.

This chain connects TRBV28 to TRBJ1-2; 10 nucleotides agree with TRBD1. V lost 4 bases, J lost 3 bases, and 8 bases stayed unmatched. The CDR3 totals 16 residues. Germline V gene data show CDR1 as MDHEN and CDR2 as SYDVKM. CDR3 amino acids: CASSYRDRGLDYGYTF. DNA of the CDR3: TGTGCCAGCAGTTATCGGGACAGGGGATTGGACTATGGCTACACCTTC.

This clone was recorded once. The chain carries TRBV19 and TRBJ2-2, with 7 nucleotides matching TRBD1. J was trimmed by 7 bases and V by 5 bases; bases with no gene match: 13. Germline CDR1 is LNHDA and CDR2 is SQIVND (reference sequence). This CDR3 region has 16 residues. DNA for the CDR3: TGTGCCAGTAGTGTCCGTAGGGGGCGAAGCATCGGGGAGCTGTTTTTT. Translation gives CASSVRRGRSIGELFF.

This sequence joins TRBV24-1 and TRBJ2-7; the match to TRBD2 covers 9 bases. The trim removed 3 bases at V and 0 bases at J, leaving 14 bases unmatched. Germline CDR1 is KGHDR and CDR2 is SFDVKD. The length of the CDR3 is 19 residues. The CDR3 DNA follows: TGTGCCACCAGTGATCCCCTCGGGGTAGCGGGAGTTCACTCCTACGAGCAGTACGTC. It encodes CATSDPLGVAGVHSYEQYV.

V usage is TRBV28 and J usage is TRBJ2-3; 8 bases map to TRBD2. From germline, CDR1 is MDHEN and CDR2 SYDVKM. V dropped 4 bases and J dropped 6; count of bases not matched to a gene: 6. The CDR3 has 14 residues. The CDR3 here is CASSSTGGLDTQYF. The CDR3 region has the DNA TGTGCCAGCAGTTCAACGGGGGGGCTTGATACGCAGTATTTT.

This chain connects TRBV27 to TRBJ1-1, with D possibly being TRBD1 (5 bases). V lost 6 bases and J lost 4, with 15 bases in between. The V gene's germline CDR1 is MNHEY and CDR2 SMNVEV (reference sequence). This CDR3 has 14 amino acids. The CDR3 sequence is CASRDSGYGTEAFF. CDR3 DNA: TGTGCCAGCAGGGATTCAGGGTATGGCACTGAAGCTTTCTTT.

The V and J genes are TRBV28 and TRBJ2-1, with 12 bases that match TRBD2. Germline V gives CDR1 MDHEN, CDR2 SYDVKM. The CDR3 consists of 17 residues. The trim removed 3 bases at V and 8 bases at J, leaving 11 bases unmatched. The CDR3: CASSFPSGLAGTDEQFF. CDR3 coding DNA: TGTGCCAGCAGTTTCCCATCAGGACTAGCGGGAACGGATGAGCAGTTCTTC.

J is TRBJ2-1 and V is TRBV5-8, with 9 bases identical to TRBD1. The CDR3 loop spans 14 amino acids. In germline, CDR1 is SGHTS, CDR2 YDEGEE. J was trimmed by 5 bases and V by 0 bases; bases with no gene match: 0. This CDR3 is CASSLGTGDNEQFF. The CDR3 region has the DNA TGTGCCAGCAGCTTGGGGACAGGGGACAATGAGCAGTTCTTC. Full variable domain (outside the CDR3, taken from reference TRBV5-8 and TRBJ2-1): EAGVTQSPTHLIKTRGQQATLRCSPISGHTSVYWYQQALGLGLQFLLWYDEGEERNRGNFPPRFSGRQFPNYSSELNVNALELEDSALYLCASSLGTGDNEQFFGPGTRLTVL.

CDR3 DNA: TGTGCCACCCAACCAGACGCGGGCTATGGCTACACCTTC. Translating gives CATQPDAGYGYTF. The J gene is TRBJ1-2, the V gene TRBV10-3; D is ambiguous. Germline-derived CDR1 and CDR2 are ENHRY and SYGVKD. The V end lost 10 bases, the J end lost 4 bases, and 16 bases lay between the germline ends. The CDR3 sequence is 13 residues long.

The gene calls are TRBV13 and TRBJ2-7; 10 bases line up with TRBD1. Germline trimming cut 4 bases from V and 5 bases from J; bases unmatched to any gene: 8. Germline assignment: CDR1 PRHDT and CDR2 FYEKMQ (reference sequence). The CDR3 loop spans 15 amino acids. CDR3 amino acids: CASSSAGQGGDEQYV. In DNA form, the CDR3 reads TGTGCCAGCAGCTCCGCCGGACAGGGGGGGGACGAGCAGTACGTC.

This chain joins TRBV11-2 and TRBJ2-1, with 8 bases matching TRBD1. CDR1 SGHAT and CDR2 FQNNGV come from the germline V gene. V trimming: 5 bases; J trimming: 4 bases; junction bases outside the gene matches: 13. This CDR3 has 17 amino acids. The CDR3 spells CASSPRPRTGRYNEQFF. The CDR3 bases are TGTGCCAGCAGCCCAAGGCCCCGGACAGGGAGGTACAATGAGCAGTTCTTC.

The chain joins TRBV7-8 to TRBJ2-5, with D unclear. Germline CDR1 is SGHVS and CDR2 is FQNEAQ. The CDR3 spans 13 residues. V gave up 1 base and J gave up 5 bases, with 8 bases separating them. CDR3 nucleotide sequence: TGTGCCAGCAGCTTAGTACGAGCGGAGACCCAGTACTTC. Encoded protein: CASSLVRAETQYF.

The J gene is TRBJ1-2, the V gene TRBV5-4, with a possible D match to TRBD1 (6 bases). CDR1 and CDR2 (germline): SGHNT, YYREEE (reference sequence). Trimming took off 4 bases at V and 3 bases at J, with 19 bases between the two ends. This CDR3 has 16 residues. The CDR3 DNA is TGTGCCAGCAGCCCGAAAATAAACCCAGGGGACTATGGCTACACCTTC. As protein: CASSPKINPGDYGYTF.

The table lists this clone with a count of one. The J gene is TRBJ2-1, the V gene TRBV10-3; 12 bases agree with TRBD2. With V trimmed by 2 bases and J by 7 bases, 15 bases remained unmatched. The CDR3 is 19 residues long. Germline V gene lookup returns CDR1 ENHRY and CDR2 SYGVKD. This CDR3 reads CAISEPVKSSGGARNEQFF. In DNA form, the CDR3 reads TGTGCCATCAGTGAGCCGGTAAAATCTAGCGGGGGGGCTAGGAATGAGCAGTTCTTC.

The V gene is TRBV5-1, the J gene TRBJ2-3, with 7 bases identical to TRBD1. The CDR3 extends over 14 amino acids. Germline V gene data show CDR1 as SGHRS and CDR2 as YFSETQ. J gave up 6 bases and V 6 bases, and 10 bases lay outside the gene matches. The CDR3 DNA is TGCGCCAGCACCGGGACAGTCCTGGGGGATACGCAGTATTTT. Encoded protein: CASTGTVLGDTQYF.

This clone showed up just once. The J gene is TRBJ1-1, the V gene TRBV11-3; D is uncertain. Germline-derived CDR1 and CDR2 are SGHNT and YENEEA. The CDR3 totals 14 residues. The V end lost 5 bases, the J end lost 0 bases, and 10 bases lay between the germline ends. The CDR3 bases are TGTGCCAGCAGCGGCCGGGGTATGAACACTGAAGCTTTCTTT. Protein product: CASSGRGMNTEAFF.

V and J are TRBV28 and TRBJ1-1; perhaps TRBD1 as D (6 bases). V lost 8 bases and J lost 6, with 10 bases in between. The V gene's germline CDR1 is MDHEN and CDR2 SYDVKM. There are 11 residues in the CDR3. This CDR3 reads CASLNRAEAFF. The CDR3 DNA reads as TGTGCCAGCTTAAACAGGGCTGAAGCTTTCTTT.

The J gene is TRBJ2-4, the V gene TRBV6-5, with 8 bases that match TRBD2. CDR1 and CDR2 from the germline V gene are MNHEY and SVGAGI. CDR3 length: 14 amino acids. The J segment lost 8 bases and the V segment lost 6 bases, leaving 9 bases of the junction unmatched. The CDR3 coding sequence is TGTGCCAGCAGCCCCAGCGGGAGTTGGCACATTCAGTACTTC. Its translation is CASSPSGSWHIQYF.

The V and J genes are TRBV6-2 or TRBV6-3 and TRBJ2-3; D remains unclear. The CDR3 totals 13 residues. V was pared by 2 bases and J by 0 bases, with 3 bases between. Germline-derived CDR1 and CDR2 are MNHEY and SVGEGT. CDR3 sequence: CASSYGSTDTQYF. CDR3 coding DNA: TGTGCCAGCAGTTACGGCAGCACAGATACGCAGTATTTT.

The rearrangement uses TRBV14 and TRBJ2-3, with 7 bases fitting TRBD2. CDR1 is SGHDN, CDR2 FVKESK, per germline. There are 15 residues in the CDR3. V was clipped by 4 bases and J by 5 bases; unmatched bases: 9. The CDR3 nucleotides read TGTGCCAGCAGCCCAGAGGCGGGAGTGGGAGATACGCAGTATTTT. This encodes CASSPEAGVGDTQYF.

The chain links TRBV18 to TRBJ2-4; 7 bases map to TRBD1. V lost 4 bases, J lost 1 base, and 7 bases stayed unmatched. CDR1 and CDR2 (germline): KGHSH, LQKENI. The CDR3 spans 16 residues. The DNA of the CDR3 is TGTGCCAGCTCACTGAACGAGGGGGCCGCCAAAAACATTCAGTACTTC. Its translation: CASSLNEGAAKNIQYF.

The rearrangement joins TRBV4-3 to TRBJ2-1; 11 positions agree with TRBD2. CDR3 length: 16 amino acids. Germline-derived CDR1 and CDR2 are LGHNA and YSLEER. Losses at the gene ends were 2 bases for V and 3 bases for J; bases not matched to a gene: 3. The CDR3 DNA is TGCGCCAGCAGCCAATCTAGCGGGGGGTTCTACAATGAGCAGTTCTTC. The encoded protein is CASSQSSGGFYNEQFF.

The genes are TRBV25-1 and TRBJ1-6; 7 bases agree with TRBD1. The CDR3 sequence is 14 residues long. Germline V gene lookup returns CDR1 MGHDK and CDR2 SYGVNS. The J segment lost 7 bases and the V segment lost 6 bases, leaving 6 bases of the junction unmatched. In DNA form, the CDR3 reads TGTGCCAGCAGCCAGACAGGGTTAAATTCACCCCTCCACTTT. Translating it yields CASSQTGLNSPLHF.

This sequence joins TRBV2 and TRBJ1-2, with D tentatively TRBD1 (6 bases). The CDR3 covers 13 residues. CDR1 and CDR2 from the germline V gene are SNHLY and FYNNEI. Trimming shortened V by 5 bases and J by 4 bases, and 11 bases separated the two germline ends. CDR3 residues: CASSYGQSYGYTF. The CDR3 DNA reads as TGTGCCAGCAGTTACGGACAGAGCTATGGCTACACCTTC.

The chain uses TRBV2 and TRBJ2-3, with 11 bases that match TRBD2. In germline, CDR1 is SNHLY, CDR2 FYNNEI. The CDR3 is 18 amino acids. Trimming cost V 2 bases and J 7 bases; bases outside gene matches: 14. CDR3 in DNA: TGTGCCAGCAGTGAAAGGAGGGGTAGCGGGGGGGCGCGAAATACGCAGTATTTT. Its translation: CASSERRGSGGARNTQYF.

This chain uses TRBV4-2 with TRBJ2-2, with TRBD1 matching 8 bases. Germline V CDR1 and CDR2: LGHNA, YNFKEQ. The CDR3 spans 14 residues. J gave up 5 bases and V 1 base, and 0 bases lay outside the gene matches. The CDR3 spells CASSQGQGTGELFF. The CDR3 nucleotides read TGTGCCAGCAGCCAAGGACAGGGGACCGGGGAGCTGTTTTTT.